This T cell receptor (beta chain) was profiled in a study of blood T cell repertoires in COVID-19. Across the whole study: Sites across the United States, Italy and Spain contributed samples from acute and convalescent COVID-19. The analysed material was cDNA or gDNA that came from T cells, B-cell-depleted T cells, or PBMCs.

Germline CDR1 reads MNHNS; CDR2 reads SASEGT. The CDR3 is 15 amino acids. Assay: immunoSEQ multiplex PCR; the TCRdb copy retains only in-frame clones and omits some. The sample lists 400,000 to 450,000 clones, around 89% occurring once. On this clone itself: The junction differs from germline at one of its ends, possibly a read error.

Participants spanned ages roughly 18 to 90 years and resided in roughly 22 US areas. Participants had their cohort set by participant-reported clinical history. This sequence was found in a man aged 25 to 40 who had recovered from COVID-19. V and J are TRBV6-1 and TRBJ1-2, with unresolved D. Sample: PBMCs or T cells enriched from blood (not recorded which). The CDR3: CASSEGPPRGYAYTF. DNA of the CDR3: TGTGCCAGCAGTGAAGGTCCCCCTAGAGGCTATGCCTACACCTTC.